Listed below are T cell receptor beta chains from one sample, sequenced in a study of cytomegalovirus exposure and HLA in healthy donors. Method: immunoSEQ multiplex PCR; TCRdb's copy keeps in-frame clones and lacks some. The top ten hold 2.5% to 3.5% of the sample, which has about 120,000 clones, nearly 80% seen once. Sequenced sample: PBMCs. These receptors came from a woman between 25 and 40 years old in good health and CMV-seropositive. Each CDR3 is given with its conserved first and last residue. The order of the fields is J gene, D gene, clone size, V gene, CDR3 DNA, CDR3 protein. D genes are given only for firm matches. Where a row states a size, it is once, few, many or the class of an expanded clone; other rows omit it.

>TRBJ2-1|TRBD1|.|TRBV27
TGTGCCAGCAGTTTAGTAGGGGGCGACCAAAATGAGCAGTTCTTC
CASSLVGGDQNEQFF
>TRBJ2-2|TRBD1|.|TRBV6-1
TGTGCCAGCAATCGAGACAGGGGTACCACCGGGGAGCTGTTTTTT
CASNRDRGTTGELFF
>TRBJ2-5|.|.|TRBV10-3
TGTGCCATCAAGGGTATCGGGGAACAAGAGACCCAGTACTTC
CAIKGIGEQETQYF
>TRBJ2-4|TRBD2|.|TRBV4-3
TGCGCCAGCAGCCACCCGGGGGGGCCTGGCAAAAACATTCAGTACTTC
CASSHPGGPGKNIQYF
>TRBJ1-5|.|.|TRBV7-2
TGTGCCAGCAGCCCCAGGAACGGCAATCAGCCCCAGCATTTT
CASSPRNGNQPQHF
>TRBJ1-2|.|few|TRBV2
TGTGCCAGCAGTGTATCGGGGGACGGCTATGGCTACACCTTC
CASSVSGDGYGYTF
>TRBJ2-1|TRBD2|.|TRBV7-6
TGTGCCAGCAGCTTATGGGCGGGGGGGCACTATGAGCAGTTCTTC
CASSLWAGGHYEQFF
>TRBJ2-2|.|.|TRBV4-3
TGCGCCAGCAGCCAAGTAGGCCAGGGTTACTACACCGGGGAGCTGTTTTTT
CASSQVGQGYYTGELFF
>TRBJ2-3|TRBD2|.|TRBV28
TGTGCCAGCAGTTTAGGACTAGCGGGGGGCGCAGATACGCAGTATTTT
CASSLGLAGGADTQYF
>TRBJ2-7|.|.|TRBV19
TGTGCCAGTAGTATATCGGGGGACTCCTACGAGCAGTACTTC
CASSISGDSYEQYF
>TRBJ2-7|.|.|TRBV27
TGTGCCAGCAGTCCCCTTACTAATCCCTACGAGCAGTACTTC
CASSPLTNPYEQYF
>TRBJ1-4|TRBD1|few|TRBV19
TGTGCCAGTAGTCCCGGACAGGGGCCTAATGAAAAACTGTTTTTT
CASSPGQGPNEKLFF
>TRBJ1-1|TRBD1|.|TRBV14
TGTGCCAGCAGCCAAGGGCCTGACAGGGGGATGAACACTGAAGCTTTCTTT
CASSQGPDRGMNTEAFF
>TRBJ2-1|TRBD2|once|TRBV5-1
TGCGCCAGCAGCCAAGGACTAGCGGGGGGAGGCGAGCAGTTCTTC
CASSQGLAGGGEQFF
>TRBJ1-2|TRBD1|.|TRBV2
TGTGCCAGCAGCCGGACAGGGACGGACTATGGCTACACCTTC
CASSRTGTDYGYTF
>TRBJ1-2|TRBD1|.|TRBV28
TGTGCCAGCAGACGGACGGACAGGGGATATTATGGCTACACCTTC
CASRRTDRGYYGYTF
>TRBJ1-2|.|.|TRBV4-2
TGTGCCAGCAGCCAACTCTCGGGTGGCTACACCTTC
CASSQLSGGYTF
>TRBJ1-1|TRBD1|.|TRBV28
TGTGCCAGCAGCTCCGGGACAGGGGCTGCTGAAGCTTTCTTT
CASSSGTGAAEAFF
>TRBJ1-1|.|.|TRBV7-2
TGTGCCAGCATCAAACCTAGTCTTGAAGCTTTCTTT
CASIKPSLEAFF
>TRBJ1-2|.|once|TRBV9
TGTGCCAGCAGCCCACAGGGACGGAATAACTATGGCTACACCTTC
CASSPQGRNNYGYTF
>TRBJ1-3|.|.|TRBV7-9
TGTTCCAGCAGCTTTCCCGACGGAGGCTCTGGAAACACCATATATTTT
CSSSFPDGGSGNTIYF
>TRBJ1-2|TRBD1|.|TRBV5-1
TGCGCCAGCAGCCCCATGGCGGACAGGGGCACCTATGGCTACACCTTC
CASSPMADRGTYGYTF
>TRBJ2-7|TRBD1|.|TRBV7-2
TGTGCCAGCAGCCCCCGACAGGGTACGGGCGAGCAGTACTTC
CASSPRQGTGEQYF
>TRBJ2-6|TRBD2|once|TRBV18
TGTGCCAGCTCTCCCAGCTCCTCTAGCGGGGGAATCGGGGCCAACGTCCTGACTTTC
CASSPSSSSGGIGANVLTF
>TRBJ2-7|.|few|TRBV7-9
TGTGCCAGCAGCACCTGGCGCGGGGCGGGCAGGTCCTACGAGCAGTACTTC
CASSTWRGAGRSYEQYF
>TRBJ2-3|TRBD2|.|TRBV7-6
TGTGCCAGCAGCTTACAGGGACTAGCCTTCACAGATACGCAGTATTTT
CASSLQGLAFTDTQYF
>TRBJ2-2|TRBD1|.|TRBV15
TGTGCCACCAGCAGAGTTGGCAGGGGGCTTTTTGGGGAGCTGTTTTTT
CATSRVGRGLFGELFF
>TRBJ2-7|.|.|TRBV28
TGTGCCACCCTGGACAGAAGCTCCTACGAGCAGTACTTC
CATLDRSSYEQYF
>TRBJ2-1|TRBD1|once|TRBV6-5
TGTGCCAGCAGAACCGGACAGGGACGATACAATGAGCAGTTCTTC
CASRTGQGRYNEQFF
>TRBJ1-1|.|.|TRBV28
TGTGCCAGCAGTCTCGGGGGGGGTCGGAACACTGAAGCTTTCTTT
CASSLGGGRNTEAFF
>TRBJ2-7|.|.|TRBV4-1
TGCGCCAGCAGCTCCCACGGGGGGCGCGAGCAGTACTTC
CASSSHGGREQYF
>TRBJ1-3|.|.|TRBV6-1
TGTGCCAGCAGGACACGGCCCCCTGGAAACACCATATATTTT
CASRTRPPGNTIYF
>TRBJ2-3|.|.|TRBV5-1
TGCGCCAGCAGCACCGGACAGACTAGCACAGATACGCAGTATTTT
CASSTGQTSTDTQYF
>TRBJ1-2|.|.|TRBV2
TGTGCCAGCAGTTTCACAGGGATTGGTGGCTACACCTTC
CASSFTGIGGYTF
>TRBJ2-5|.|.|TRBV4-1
TGCGCCAGCAGCCAAGATCTGCGCCTCCAAGAGACCCAGTACTTC
CASSQDLRLQETQYF
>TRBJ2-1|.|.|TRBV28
TGTGCCAGCAGTTTATACAGGGATGGGTACAATGAGCAGTTCTTC
CASSLYRDGYNEQFF
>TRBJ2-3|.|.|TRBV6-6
TGTGCCAGCAGGGCCAGACAGTACCTCACAGATACGCAGTATTTT
CASRARQYLTDTQYF
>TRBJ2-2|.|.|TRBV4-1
TGCGCCAGCAGCCAATTGCCCAGCGGGGAGCTGTTTTTT
CASSQLPSGELFF
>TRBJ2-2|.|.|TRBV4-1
TGCGCCAGCAGCCCTTCTTACGCTATCGGCGGGGAGCTGTTTTTT
CASSPSYAIGGELFF
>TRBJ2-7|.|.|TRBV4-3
TGCGCCAGCAGCCTGCCAGGGCTCTCCTACGAGCAGTACTTC
CASSLPGLSYEQYF
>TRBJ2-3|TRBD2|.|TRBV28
TGTGCCAGCACAACCCTCCTCCGGGGGGACACAGATACGCAGTATTTT
CASTTLLRGDTDTQYF
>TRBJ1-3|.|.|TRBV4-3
TGCGCCAGCAGCCAAGATCAGGGATTCTCTGGAAACACCATATATTTT
CASSQDQGFSGNTIYF
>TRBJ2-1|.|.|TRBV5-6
TGTGCCAGCAGCTTATGGGGGGTTAATGAGCAGTTCTTC
CASSLWGVNEQFF
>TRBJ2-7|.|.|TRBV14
TGTGCCAGCAGCCAAGTTAGGGGACTCTCCGAGCAGTACTTC
CASSQVRGLSEQYF
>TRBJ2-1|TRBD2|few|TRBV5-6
TGTGCCAGCAGCTTGGGTAGCGGGGGGGCTGGTGAGCAGTTCTTC
CASSLGSGGAGEQFF
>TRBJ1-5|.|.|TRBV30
TGTGCCTGGAGTGGACAGAGAAATCAGCCCCAGCATTTT
CAWSGQRNQPQHF
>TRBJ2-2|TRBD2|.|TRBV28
TGTGCCAGCAGTCGGACTAGCGCGAACACCGGGGAGCTGTTTTTT
CASSRTSANTGELFF
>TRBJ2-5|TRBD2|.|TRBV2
TGTGCCAGCGCCCGCGAGCGGGGAGGTGAGACCCAGTACTTC
CASARERGGETQYF
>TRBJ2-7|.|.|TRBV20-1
TGCAGTGCTAGAGATCAGTACGAGCAGTACTTC
CSARDQYEQYF
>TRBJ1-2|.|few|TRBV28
TGTGCCAGTAACCAGGTGCCTAACTATGGCTACACCTTC
CASNQVPNYGYTF
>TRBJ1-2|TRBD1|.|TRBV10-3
TGTGCCATCAGTGGACCGGGACAGGGAAAAGACTATGGCTACACCTTC
CAISGPGQGKDYGYTF
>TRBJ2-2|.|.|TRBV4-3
TGCGCCAGCAGCCAAGAGGGGGCTACCGGGGAGCTGTTTTTT
CASSQEGATGELFF
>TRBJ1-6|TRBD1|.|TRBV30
TGTGCCTGGAGGTTCAGGGGGAATAATTCACCCCTCCACTTT
CAWRFRGNNSPLHF
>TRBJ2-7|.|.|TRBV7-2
TGTGCCAGCAGCTTAGCAGGGAGCTCCTACGAGCAGTACTTC
CASSLAGSSYEQYF